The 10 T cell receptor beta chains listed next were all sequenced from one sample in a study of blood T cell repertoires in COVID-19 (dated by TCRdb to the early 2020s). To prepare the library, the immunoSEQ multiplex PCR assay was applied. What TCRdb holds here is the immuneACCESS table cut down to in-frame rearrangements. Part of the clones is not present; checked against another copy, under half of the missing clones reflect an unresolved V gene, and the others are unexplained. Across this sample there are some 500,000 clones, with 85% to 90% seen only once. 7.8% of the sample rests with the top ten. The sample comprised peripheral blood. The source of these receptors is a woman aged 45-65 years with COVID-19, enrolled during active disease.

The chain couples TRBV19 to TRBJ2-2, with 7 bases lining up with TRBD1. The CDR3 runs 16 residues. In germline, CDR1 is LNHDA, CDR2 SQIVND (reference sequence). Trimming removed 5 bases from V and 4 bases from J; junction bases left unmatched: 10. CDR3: CASSSQTGALTGELFF. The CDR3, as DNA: TGTGCCAGTAGTTCGCAAACAGGGGCCCTCACCGGGGAGCTGTTTTTT.

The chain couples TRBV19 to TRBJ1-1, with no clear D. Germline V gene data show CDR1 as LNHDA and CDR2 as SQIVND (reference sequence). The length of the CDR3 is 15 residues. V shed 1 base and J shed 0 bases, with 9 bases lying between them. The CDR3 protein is CASSIGSFMNTEAFF. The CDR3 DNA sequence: TGTGCCAGTAGTATAGGGAGTTTTATGAACACTGAAGCTTTCTTT. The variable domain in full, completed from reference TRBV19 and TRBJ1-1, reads DGGITQSPKYLFRKEGQNVTLSCEQNLNHDAMYWYRQDPGQGLRLIYYSQIVNDFQKGDIAEGYSVSREKKESFPLTVTSAQKNPTAFYLCASSIGSFMNTEAFFGQGTRLTVV.

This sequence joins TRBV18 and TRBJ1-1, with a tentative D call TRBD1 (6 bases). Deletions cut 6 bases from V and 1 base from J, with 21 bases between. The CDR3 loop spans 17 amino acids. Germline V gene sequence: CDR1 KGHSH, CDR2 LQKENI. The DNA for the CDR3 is TGTGCCAGCTCCGGAGGAGGGGGGGACGCCAAGAACACTGAAGCTTTCTTT. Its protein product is CASSGGGGDAKNTEAFF.

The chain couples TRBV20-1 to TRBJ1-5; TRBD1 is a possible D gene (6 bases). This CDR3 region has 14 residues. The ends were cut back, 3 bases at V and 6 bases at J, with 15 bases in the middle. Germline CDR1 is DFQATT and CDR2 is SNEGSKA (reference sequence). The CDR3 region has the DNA TGCAGTGCTAGTTTGGCAGGGGTGGGTCAGCCCCAGCATTTT. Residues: CSASLAGVGQPQHF.

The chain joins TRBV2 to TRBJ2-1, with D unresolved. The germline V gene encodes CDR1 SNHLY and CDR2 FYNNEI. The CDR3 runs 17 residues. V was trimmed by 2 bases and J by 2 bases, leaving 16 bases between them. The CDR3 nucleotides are TGTGCCAGCAGTGAACAGACCCCGAGGTCCCCCTACAATGAGCAGTTCTTC. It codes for CASSEQTPRSPYNEQFF. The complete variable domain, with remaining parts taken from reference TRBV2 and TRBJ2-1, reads EPEVTQTPSHQVTQMGQEVILRCVPISNHLYFYWYRQILGQKVEFLVSFYNNEISEKSEIFDDQFSVERPDGSNFTLKIRSTKLEDSAMYFCASSEQTPRSPYNEQFFGPGTRLTVL.

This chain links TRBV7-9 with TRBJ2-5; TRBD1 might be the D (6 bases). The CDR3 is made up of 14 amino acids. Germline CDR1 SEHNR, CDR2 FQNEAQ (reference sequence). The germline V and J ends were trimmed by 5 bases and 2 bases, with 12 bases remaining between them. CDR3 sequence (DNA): TGTGCCAGCAGCCCCCCGACAGGTCAAGAGACCCAGTACTTC. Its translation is CASSPPTGQETQYF.

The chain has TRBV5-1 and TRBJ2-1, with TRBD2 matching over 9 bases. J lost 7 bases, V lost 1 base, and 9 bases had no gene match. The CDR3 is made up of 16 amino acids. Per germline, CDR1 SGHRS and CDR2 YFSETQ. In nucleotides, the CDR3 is TGCGCCAGCAGCTTGAACGTGGCGGGGGGGCGGAATGAGCAGTTCTTC. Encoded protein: CASSLNVAGGRNEQFF.

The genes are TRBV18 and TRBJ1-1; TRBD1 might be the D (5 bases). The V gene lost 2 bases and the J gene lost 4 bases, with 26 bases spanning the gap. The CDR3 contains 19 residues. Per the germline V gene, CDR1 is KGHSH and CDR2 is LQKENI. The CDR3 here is CASSPTLVRRAGRATEAFF. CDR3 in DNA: TGTGCCAGCTCACCAACGTTGGTCAGGCGGGCGGGACGAGCCACTGAAGCTTTCTTT. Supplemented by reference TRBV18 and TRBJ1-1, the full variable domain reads NAGVMQNPRHLVRRRGQEARLRCSPMKGHSHVYWYRQLPEEGLKFMVYLQKENIIDESGMPKERFSAEFPKEGPSILRIQQVVRGDSAAYFCASSPTLVRRAGRATEAFFGQGTRLTVV.

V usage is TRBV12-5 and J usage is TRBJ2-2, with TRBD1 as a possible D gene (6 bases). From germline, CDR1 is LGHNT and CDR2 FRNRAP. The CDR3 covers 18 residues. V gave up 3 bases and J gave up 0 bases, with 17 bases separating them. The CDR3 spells CASGFLLTGTPNTGELFF. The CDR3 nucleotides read TGTGCTAGTGGTTTCCTTTTAACCGGGACACCGAACACCGGGGAGCTGTTTTTT.

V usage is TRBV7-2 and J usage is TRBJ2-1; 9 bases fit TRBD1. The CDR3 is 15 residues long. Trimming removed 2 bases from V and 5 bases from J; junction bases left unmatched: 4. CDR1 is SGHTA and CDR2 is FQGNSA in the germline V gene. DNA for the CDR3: TGTGCCAGCAGCTTATCACAGGGGGCGAACAATGAGCAGTTCTTC. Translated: CASSLSQGANNEQFF. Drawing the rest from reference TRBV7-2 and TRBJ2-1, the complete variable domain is GAGVSQSPSNKVTEKGKDVELRCDPISGHTALYWYRQSLGQGLEFLIYFQGNSAPDKSGLPSDRFSAERTGGSVSTLTIQRTQQEDSAVYLCASSLSQGANNEQFFGPGTRLTVL.